Listed below are T cell receptor beta chains from one sample, sequenced in a study of blood T cell repertoires in COVID-19. Sequenced by immunoSEQ multiplex PCR; TCRdb stores in-frame clones only, minus some. The sample carries around 260,000 clones, roughly 87% recorded once. The sequencing sample was made of peripheral blood. The source is a human donor in a cohort sampled during active COVID-19. CDR3s include the opening cysteine and the closing phenylalanine or tryptophan. The order of the fields is CDR3 DNA, CDR3 protein, CDR3 length, J gene, clone size, D gene, V gene. D genes are given only for firm matches. Rows give clone size only sometimes, using once, few, many, or a class for an expanded clone.

DNA: TGTGCCAGTAGTATAGCGGAGGGGAGCAATCAGCCCCAGCATTTT; CDR3: CASSIAEGSNQPQHF; length: 15; J: TRBJ1-5; size: NA; D: NA; V: TRBV19
DNA: TGTGCCGGGGTAGGGAGTTCTAATGAAAAACTGTTTTTT; CDR3: CAGVGSSNEKLFF; length: 13; J: TRBJ1-4; size: NA; D: NA; V: TRBV30
DNA: TGTGCCTGGAACTCGGGTACCAACTATGGCTACACCTTC; CDR3: CAWNSGTNYGYTF; length: 13; J: TRBJ1-2; size: few; D: NA; V: TRBV30
DNA: TGTGCCACCATTTATGGCCCCAGCACTGAAGCTTTCTTT; CDR3: CATIYGPSTEAFF; length: 13; J: TRBJ1-1; size: few; D: NA; V: TRBV6-5
DNA: TGTGCCTGGAGTGTAGGCAGGGCCCTAGAAAAACTGTTTTTT; CDR3: CAWSVGRALEKLFF; length: 14; J: TRBJ1-4; size: NA; D: NA; V: TRBV30
DNA: TGTGCCAGCAGCAAGACCGGGACATGGGGTTCACCCCTCCACTTT; CDR3: CASSKTGTWGSPLHF; length: 15; J: TRBJ1-6; size: few; D: NA; V: TRBV5-6
DNA: TGTGCCAGCAGTCTCCTCGAGACCCAGTACTTC; CDR3: CASSLLETQYF; length: 11; J: TRBJ2-5; size: once; D: NA; V: TRBV6-2/TRBV6-3
DNA: TGTGCCAGCAGTTACTCCAGGGGCCCGAACACTGAAGCTTTCTTT; CDR3: CASSYSRGPNTEAFF; length: 15; J: TRBJ1-1; size: NA; D: NA; V: TRBV6-5
DNA: TGTGCCAGCAGCCCGGGGGGGACAACTAATGAAAAACTGTTTTTT; CDR3: CASSPGGTTNEKLFF; length: 15; J: TRBJ1-4; size: NA; D: NA; V: TRBV7-6
DNA: TGTGCCAGCAGCAGGACAGCATACACCGGGGAGCTGTTTTTT; CDR3: CASSRTAYTGELFF; length: 14; J: TRBJ2-2; size: few; D: NA; V: TRBV7-8
DNA: TGCGCCAGCAGCCAAGAACGGGGTTGGACTGAAGCTTTCTTT; CDR3: CASSQERGWTEAFF; length: 14; J: TRBJ1-1; size: NA; D: NA; V: TRBV4-3
DNA: TGTGCCAGCAGCCCCAGGGGGGCCGGGGACACTGAAGCTTTCTTT; CDR3: CASSPRGAGDTEAFF; length: 15; J: TRBJ1-1; size: NA; D: TRBD1; V: TRBV7-3
DNA: TGTGCCACCAGTGATCCGGGACAGAACACCGGGGAGCTGTTTTTT; CDR3: CATSDPGQNTGELFF; length: 15; J: TRBJ2-2; size: NA; D: NA; V: TRBV24-1
DNA: TGTGCCACCAGCAGAGATATCGGGGAGGGGCGCTGGACTGAAGCTTTCTTT; CDR3: CATSRDIGEGRWTEAFF; length: 17; J: TRBJ1-1; size: NA; D: NA; V: TRBV15
DNA: TGTGCCTGGGCACAGGGGCCTTACACTGAAGCTTTCTTT; CDR3: CAWAQGPYTEAFF; length: 13; J: TRBJ1-1; size: NA; D: TRBD1; V: TRBV30
DNA: TGCGCCAGCGGGCTTTGGGACAGGGAGTCCCACGAGCAGTACTTC; CDR3: CASGLWDRESHEQYF; length: 15; J: TRBJ2-7; size: NA; D: TRBD1; V: TRBV5-1
DNA: TGTGCCAGCAGTGAAATTCGCGGAAGCACAGATACGCAGTATTTT; CDR3: CASSEIRGSTDTQYF; length: 15; J: TRBJ2-3; size: NA; D: NA; V: TRBV6-1
DNA: TGTGCCAGCAGCTTAGAACCGATAGGACAAAGCCACGAGCAGTACTTC; CDR3: CASSLEPIGQSHEQYF; length: 16; J: TRBJ2-7; size: NA; D: NA; V: TRBV11-2
DNA: TGTGCCAGCCCCCCTTGCGCGGGTCAGCCCCAGCATTTT; CDR3: CASPPCAGQPQHF; length: 13; J: TRBJ1-5; size: NA; D: NA; V: TRBV7-9
DNA: TGTGCCAGCAGCGACTATACAGGGTCGGCCTTGAGCAAACTGTTTTTT; CDR3: CASSDYTGSALSKLFF; length: 16; J: TRBJ1-4; size: NA; D: NA; V: TRBV6-6
DNA: TGTGCCAGCAGCCCTCGGGACAGTGCCTACGAGCAGTACTTC; CDR3: CASSPRDSAYEQYF; length: 14; J: TRBJ2-7; size: NA; D: TRBD1; V: TRBV9
DNA: TGTGCCAGCAGTCCCGGGACAGGCCACGAGCAGTACTTC; CDR3: CASSPGTGHEQYF; length: 13; J: TRBJ2-7; size: NA; D: TRBD1; V: TRBV27
DNA: TGTGCCATCAGTGAGTCGTCAGCAGCGCATACTGGAAACACCATATATTTT; CDR3: CAISESSAAHTGNTIYF; length: 17; J: TRBJ1-3; size: NA; D: NA; V: TRBV10-3
DNA: TGTGCCAGCAGTTTTATTGATCAGCCCCAGCATTTT; CDR3: CASSFIDQPQHF; length: 12; J: TRBJ1-5; size: NA; D: NA; V: TRBV12-3/TRBV12-4
DNA: TGTGCCAGCAGCCAACTTACTACCTTTCCCCCCCACGAGCAGTACTTC; CDR3: CASSQLTTFPPHEQYF; length: 16; J: TRBJ2-7; size: NA; D: NA; V: TRBV9
DNA: TGCAGCGCTGGGAGCGGAGGACAGGGGTATGGCTACACCTTC; CDR3: CSAGSGGQGYGYTF; length: 14; J: TRBJ1-2; size: once; D: TRBD1; V: TRBV29-1
DNA: TGTGCCAGCAGCGCCACACTAGCGGACACAGATACGCAGTATTTT; CDR3: CASSATLADTDTQYF; length: 15; J: TRBJ2-3; size: NA; D: TRBD2; V: TRBV9
DNA: TGTGCCAGCAGTTTGGGTCTCGAGCAGTACTTC; CDR3: CASSLGLEQYF; length: 11; J: TRBJ2-7; size: NA; D: NA; V: TRBV5-6
DNA: TGTGCCAGCAGCTCCCTAGCGGGAGGGCCTTACAATGAGCAGTTCTTC; CDR3: CASSSLAGGPYNEQFF; length: 16; J: TRBJ2-1; size: NA; D: TRBD2; V: TRBV6-2/TRBV6-3
DNA: TGTGCCAGCTCACCATCGGCAGGGGTGGATGCTGAAGCTTTCTTT; CDR3: CASSPSAGVDAEAFF; length: 15; J: TRBJ1-1; size: NA; D: NA; V: TRBV18
DNA: TGTGCCAGTAAGGTAACAGGGAAATATGGCTACACCTTC; CDR3: CASKVTGKYGYTF; length: 13; J: TRBJ1-2; size: NA; D: NA; V: TRBV19
DNA: TGTGCCAGCAGTTTCACTAGCGGGGGGGCTGGGAAGACCCAGTACTTC; CDR3: CASSFTSGGAGKTQYF; length: 16; J: TRBJ2-5; size: NA; D: TRBD2; V: TRBV6-5
DNA: TGTGCCAGCGCTAGGGACTTAGGATTATCTAGCACAGATACGCAGTATTTT; CDR3: CASARDLGLSSTDTQYF; length: 17; J: TRBJ2-3; size: NA; D: NA; V: TRBV28
DNA: TGTGCCAGCAGCCCCAGCCCAGGGGAAGGCTATGGCTACACCTTC; CDR3: CASSPSPGEGYGYTF; length: 15; J: TRBJ1-2; size: NA; D: NA; V: TRBV25-1
DNA: TGTGCCAGCAGCGTAGCGGGAGTAGATGAGCAGTTCTTC; CDR3: CASSVAGVDEQFF; length: 13; J: TRBJ2-1; size: NA; D: NA; V: TRBV9
DNA: TGCGCCAGCAGCCCCCAGTTGGGGGGAGGATACTACGAGCAGTACTTC; CDR3: CASSPQLGGGYYEQYF; length: 16; J: TRBJ2-7; size: NA; D: NA; V: TRBV4-3
DNA: TGTGCCAGCAGACGCACAGGGAATCAGCCCCAGCATTTT; CDR3: CASRRTGNQPQHF; length: 13; J: TRBJ1-5; size: once; D: NA; V: TRBV14
DNA: TGTGCCAGCAGTCTCGGGGGGGGGCGAGGTCAGCCCCAGCATTTT; CDR3: CASSLGGGRGQPQHF; length: 15; J: TRBJ1-5; size: NA; D: NA; V: TRBV27
DNA: TGCGCCAGCAGCTGGGGGGGTGTAGCCCACGAGCAGTACTTC; CDR3: CASSWGGVAHEQYF; length: 14; J: TRBJ2-7; size: NA; D: TRBD2; V: TRBV5-1
DNA: TGCAGCGTTGCGGGGGACACTGAAGCTTTCTTT; CDR3: CSVAGDTEAFF; length: 11; J: TRBJ1-1; size: NA; D: NA; V: TRBV29-1
DNA: TGTGCCACCAGCAGAGATCGCGCAAGGAGGGGACACAATGAGCAGTTCTTC; CDR3: CATSRDRARRGHNEQFF; length: 17; J: TRBJ2-1; size: NA; D: NA; V: TRBV15
DNA: TGTGCCGGGAGGGTGGGACTAGTCGATCGGGGGCAGTATTTT; CDR3: CAGRVGLVDRGQYF; length: 14; J: TRBJ2-3; size: NA; D: TRBD2; V: TRBV6-5
DNA: TGTGCCAGCAGCCACCCTCGTCCGGCGGGGGTTAGCGAGCAGTACTTC; CDR3: CASSHPRPAGVSEQYF; length: 16; J: TRBJ2-7; size: once; D: TRBD2; V: TRBV5-8